This T cell receptor beta chain stems from a study of CD8+CD57+ T cells in acquired aplastic anemia. After removal of 2 bases from V and 6 bases from J, the junction contained 4 bases not matched to a gene. Germline-derived CDR1 and CDR2 are SGHTA and FQGTGA. The CDR3 has 15 amino acids. Genomic DNA constituted the template upon which TCR beta VDJ and CDR3 profiling was performed. MiXCR, applied by TCRdb to the reads, yields one record per CDR3 protein. The sample contains about 220,000 distinct CDR3 sequences, almost 35% of which appear only once. The genes are TRBV7-3 and TRBJ2-3, with TRBD2 matching over 11 bases. The receptor comes from a human donor in good health, serving as a control. The specimen sequenced was sorted CD4+, CD8+, or CD8+CD57+ T cells (not recorded which) from PBMCs. This CDR3 reads CASSLDSGGADTQYF. The DNA for the CDR3 is TGTGCCAGCAGCTTAGATAGCGGGGGGGCCGATACGCAGTATTTT.